A single sample gave rise to the 23 T cell receptor beta chains below, sequenced in a study of response to subunit inactivated influenza vaccine. TCRdb itself ran the RT-PCR reads through MiXCR, one entry per CDR3 protein. The table includes 530,000 or so distinct CDR3 sequences, about 14% detected once. The specimen was PBMCs from blood, collected 11 to 12 days after vaccination. The origin of the receptors is a middle-aged man who received an inactivated influenza vaccine.

J is TRBJ2-6 and V is TRBV5-1; perhaps TRBD1 as D (5 bases). The CDR3 runs 16 residues. Looked up from germline, CDR1 is SGHRS and CDR2 is YFSETQ. V was cut by 0 bases and J by 2 bases, with 9 bases left in between. The CDR3 loop is CASSLAWGAGANVLTF. The CDR3 region has the DNA TGCGCCAGCAGCTTGGCTTGGGGCGCTGGGGCCAACGTCCTGACTTTC.

This chain joins TRBV11-2 and TRBJ1-2; 10 nucleotides line up with TRBD1. This CDR3 has 14 amino acids. V shed 3 bases, J shed 10 bases, and the junction held 8 bases outside the gene matches. Germline assignment: CDR1 SGHAT and CDR2 FQNNGV. CDR3: CASSFGTGAFDYTF. The DNA of the CDR3 is TGTGCCAGCAGCTTCGGGACAGGGGCCTTTGACTACACCTTC.

This clonotype came up many times. The V call is TRBV7-2, the J call TRBJ2-3, with unresolved D. The J call may not be correct, given that the DNA end is closer to TRBJ2-5. The CDR3 sequence is 12 residues long. Germline CDR1 is SGHTA and CDR2 is FQGNSA. The CDR3 DNA reads TGTGCCAGCAGCTTAGAAGTGGGGACCCAGTACTTC. This gives the protein CASSLEVGTQYF.

The rearrangement links TRBV10-1 to TRBJ1-1, with TRBD1 as a possible D gene (5 bases). The V end lost 7 bases, the J end lost 0 bases, and 9 bases lay between the germline ends. Looked up from germline, CDR1 is WNHNN and CDR2 is SYGVQD (reference sequence). The CDR3 has 13 amino acids. CDR3 region: CASMGDLNTEAFF. DNA for the CDR3: TGCGCCAGCATGGGGGATTTGAACACTGAAGCTTTCTTT.

The rearrangement joins TRBV4-2 to TRBJ2-2, with 12 bases that match TRBD2. V gave up 3 bases and J gave up 5 bases; unmatched junction bases: 10. The CDR3 is 18 amino acids. The germline V gene encodes CDR1 LGHNA and CDR2 YNFKEQ. The CDR3 region has the DNA TGTGCCAGCAGCCAGACCTATGCCGGGACTAGCGGGACCGGGGAGCTGTTTTTT. It codes for CASSQTYAGTSGTGELFF.

This chain links TRBV19 with TRBJ2-7, with 10 bases lining up with TRBD2. Looked up from germline, CDR1 is LNHDA and CDR2 is SQIVND (reference sequence). Trimming at V came to 7 bases and at J to 1 base, leaving 4 bases not matched to a gene. There are 14 residues in the CDR3. CDR3 amino acids: CASTRTSGSYEQYF. The CDR3 DNA follows: TGTGCCAGTACCCGGACTAGCGGTTCCTACGAGCAGTACTTC.

To note about this clonotype: A junction end diverges from the germline sequence, so it may reflect a read error. The chain carries TRBV15 and TRBJ1-5; TRBD1 matches at 9 bases. The CDR3 consists of 15 residues. CDR1 is LNHNV and CDR2 is YYDKDF in the germline V gene (reference sequence). In DNA, the CDR3 is TGTGCCGCCAGCAGGAGGGGGACAGGGAATCAGCCCCAGCATTTT. Amino acids: CAASRRGTGNQPQHF.

The chain uses TRBV10-3 and TRBJ1-2; maybe TRBD1 (5 bases). The CDR3 has 14 amino acids. Germline values: CDR1 ENHRY, CDR2 SYGVKD. The V end was cut by 6 bases, the J end by 6 bases, with 17 bases between. This chain's CDR3 is CAIRPGPTVNGYTF. In nucleotides, the CDR3 is TGTGCCATCAGACCGGGACCGACGGTAAATGGCTACACCTTC.

This clonotype has a handful of counts. This chain's CDR3 is CATSPRGGQPQHF. The DNA for the CDR3 is TGTGCCACCAGCCCCAGGGGGGGCCAGCCCCAGCATTTT. The chain recombines TRBV24-1 with TRBJ1-5; 7 bases are shared with TRBD1. CDR1 and CDR2 (germline): KGHDR, SFDVKD. Trimming removed 7 bases from V and 7 bases from J; junction bases left unmatched: 6. There are 13 residues in the CDR3.

There are many counts of this clonotype. The chain employs TRBV5-1 and TRBJ2-2, with 7 bases fitting TRBD2. V gave up 4 bases and J gave up 4 bases; unmatched junction bases: 10. The CDR3 runs 16 residues. Germline values: CDR1 SGHRS, CDR2 YFSETQ. CDR3 sequence: CASSVGEGLLTGELFF. The DNA of the CDR3 is TGCGCCAGCAGCGTGGGGGAGGGACTGCTCACCGGGGAGCTGTTTTTT.

The V gene is TRBV7-8, the J gene TRBJ2-3; a weak D match, TRBD1 (5 bases). The CDR3 is 16 amino acids. The ends were cut back, 5 bases at V and 6 bases at J, with 21 bases in the middle. From germline, CDR1 is SGHVS and CDR2 FQNEAQ. The CDR3 protein is CASSLRQTATRDTQYF. For the CDR3, the DNA is TGTGCCAGCAGCCTGAGACAGACCGCTACCCGGGATACGCAGTATTTT.

Only a few counts were recorded for this clonotype. For the CDR3, the DNA is TGCAGCGTTAGATTGAACACCGGGGAGCTGTTTTTT. Translating gives CSVRLNTGELFF. The V and J genes are TRBV29-1 and TRBJ2-2, with D uncertain. Germline V gene data show CDR1 as SQVTM and CDR2 as ANQGSEA. The ends were cut back, 5 bases at V and 1 base at J, with 5 bases in the middle. The CDR3 is 12 residues long.

This clonotype was seen a single time. The CDR3 DNA reads as TGTGCCAGCAGCACACCCACTATCGGGGGGTTTTACGAGCAGTACTTC. This gives the protein CASSTPTIGGFYEQYF. The V call is TRBV7-2, the J call TRBJ2-7; 7 positions match TRBD2. The CDR3 consists of 16 residues. The V and J ends lost 5 bases and 4 bases, in that order; junction bases with no gene match: 14. Looked up from germline, CDR1 is SGHTA and CDR2 is FQGNSA.

This chain links TRBV11-2 with TRBJ1-1, with D hard to call. Trimming shortened V by 3 bases and J by 2 bases, and 7 bases separated the two germline ends. The CDR3 runs 13 residues. Germline values: CDR1 SGHAT, CDR2 FQNNGV. In nucleotides, the CDR3 is TGTGCCAGCAGCTTCGAGACAAACACTGAAGCTTTCTTT. This sequence encodes CASSFETNTEAFF.

This chain connects TRBV20-1 to TRBJ2-5, with 8 bases identical to TRBD2. This CDR3 region has 15 residues. The V gene's germline CDR1 is DFQATT and CDR2 SNEGSKA (reference sequence). Trimming removed 5 bases from V and 1 base from J; junction bases left unmatched: 9. DNA of the CDR3: TGCAGTGCTTCCGGGGGGGCCAACCCCCAAGAGACCCAGTACTTC. This translates into CSASGGANPQETQYF.

The chain links TRBV2 to TRBJ1-4; D gene uncertain. Germline V gene lookup returns CDR1 SNHLY and CDR2 FYNNEI. The V gene lost 8 bases and the J gene lost 7 bases, with 17 bases spanning the gap. The CDR3 covers 14 residues. CDR3 protein: CASQIGGGGEKLFF. The CDR3 DNA reads as TGTGCCAGCCAGATAGGAGGAGGAGGTGAAAAACTGTTTTTT. Together with reference TRBV2 and TRBJ1-4, the CDR3 gives the full variable domain: EPEVTQTPSHQVTQMGQEVILRCVPISNHLYFYWYRQILGQKVEFLVSFYNNEISEKSEIFDDQFSVERPDGSNFTLKIRSTKLEDSAMYFCASQIGGGGEKLFFGSGTQLSVL.

The V call is TRBV28, the J call TRBJ2-5; weak D call: TRBD1 (5 bases). The V end was cut by 2 bases, the J end by 2 bases, with 9 bases between. This CDR3 is built from 14 residues. The germline CDR1 and CDR2 sequences are MDHEN and SYDVKM. The DNA of the CDR3 is TGTGCCAGCAGTTTAAGCCAGGGTCAAGAGACCCAGTACTTC. The encoded protein is CASSLSQGQETQYF.

This clonotype was recorded many times. One end of the junction is discordant with germline, which a read error may explain. The rearrangement joins TRBV7-9 to TRBJ2-5; no clear D gene. CDR1 is SEHNR and CDR2 is FQNEAQ in the germline V gene (reference sequence). The CDR3 consists of 12 residues. The CDR3 nucleotides are TGCGCCAGCAGCTTGGCCGTAGAGACCCAGTACTTC. Its translation is CASSLAVETQYF.

The table lists this clonotype with a count of one. This chain links TRBV6-5 with TRBJ2-7, with a possible D match to TRBD1 (6 bases). Germline lookup yields CDR1 MNHEY and CDR2 SVGAGI. The CDR3 runs 12 residues. V shed 6 bases and J shed 5 bases, with 11 bases lying between them. CDR3 DNA: TGTGCCAGCAGGAGGACAGTCAACGAGCAGTACTTC. It yields the protein CASRRTVNEQYF.

This clonotype was seen repeatedly, ten times or more. The chain couples TRBV12-3 or TRBV12-4 to TRBJ1-1; no firm D call. Trimming shortened V by 3 bases and J by 5 bases, and 13 bases separated the two germline ends. The CDR3 totals 14 residues. The CDR3 coding sequence is TGTGCCAGCAGTTTTGGGAGTGCGGGGACTGAAGCTTTCTTT. It yields the protein CASSFGSAGTEAFF.

V is TRBV16 and J is TRBJ2-7; D ambiguous. Trimming removed 1 base at V and 2 bases at J, with 12 bases between. The CDR3 is made up of 15 amino acids. Germline CDR1 KGHSY, CDR2 FQNENV. CDR3 sequence: CASSQFRTEAYEQYF. CDR3 nucleotide sequence: TGTGCCAGCAGCCAATTTAGGACGGAAGCCTACGAGCAGTACTTC.

The chain carries TRBV7-2 and TRBJ2-3, with TRBD1 as a possible D gene (7 bases). The CDR3 is 16 amino acids. Germline V gene lookup returns CDR1 SGHTA and CDR2 FQGNSA. V was pared by 1 base and J by 2 bases, with 13 bases between. This CDR3 reads CASSLVGRGVTDTQYF. DNA for the CDR3: TGTGCCAGCAGCTTAGTAGGCAGGGGGGTCACAGATACGCAGTATTTT.

In this sample, this clonotype turned up many times. The V call is TRBV27, the J call TRBJ2-1, with D possibly matching TRBD2 (6 bases). V was pared by 8 bases and J by 3 bases, with 14 bases between. The CDR3 runs 14 residues. The germline CDR1 and CDR2 sequences are MNHEY and SMNVEV (reference sequence). CDR3 coding DNA: TGTGCCAGCCGCCCCGGGACTTACTACAATGAGCAGTTCTTC. The encoded protein is CASRPGTYYNEQFF.